This T cell receptor (beta chain) was observed in a study of regulatory T cells in long-lasting Graves disease (dated by TCRdb to the early 2020s). Study-wide context: To count as having persistent Graves' disease, a patient had to have received antithyroid drug treatment for over 5 years with TSH receptor autoantibodies remaining persistently positive. Persistent Graves' disease patients in the clinical cohort had taken antithyroid drugs for 9.5 to 13 years on average. Persistent Graves' disease patients were compared with newly diagnosed Graves' disease patients by peripheral blood TCR sequencing and RNA sequencing. TCR sequencing covered 13 persistent and approximately 20 newly diagnosed Graves' disease patients, some 35 samples in total. The study was registered as a clinical trial and conducted in China.

CDR3 length: 17 amino acids, cysteine to phenylalanine. Of the read, only the CDR3 DNA is kept; its 51 bases are in frame from base 1. The germline ends are 12 bases apart after V is trimmed by 1 base and J by 2 bases. CDR1 SNHLY and CDR2 FYNNEI are derived from the germline V gene. The time point label on this specimen signifies: persistent/refractory GD, antithyroid drugs over 5 years with positive TRAb. For both TCR sequencing and RNA sequencing, RNA was extracted from PBMCs using TRIzol. Graves' disease was diagnosed according to American Thyroid Association guidelines. Recruitment of patients was carried out at an endocrinology department in Xi'an, China. Each patient gave approximately 8.8 milliliters of peripheral blood, collected in an EDTA anticoagulant tube. Ficoll Paque Plus density gradient separation was used to isolate PBMCs, and no further T cell sorting was done. RNA quality was checked with an Agilent 2100 Bioanalyzer and agarose gel, and concentration with a NanoDrop 2000.

This clonotype was recorded at least ten times. Its antigen is still unknown. No clone much larger than this one lies a single base away; base qualities are absent. Libraries came from multiplex PCR. Sequencing took place on an Illumina HiSeq 4000. iRepertoire HTBI primers and Arm-PCR amplification of CDR3 regions were used to construct TCR beta libraries. Before sequencing, the PCR products went through gel purification. Processing in the source paper ran as follows. Gene usage analysis of CDR3 amino acid clonotypes used the 60 to 80 TRBV and more than 13 TRBJ segments found across samples. COPE and FqMerger were used to merge the filtered high-quality paired reads into contigs. BLAST was used to align contigs to the IMGT TRBV, TRBD and TRBJ reference genes, and CDR3 was defined following IMGT. Any clonotype with a frequency above 0.1% was classified as a highly expanded clone. Shannon entropy was used to measure repertoire diversity, and the Gini coefficient was used to measure V-J evenness. A clonotype was considered public if more than one individual shared it. TCRdb reprocessing: public reads trimmed at Q25 with fastp, clones called with MiXCR, in-frame beta chains kept. Entries are consolidated by CDR3 protein sequence, retaining the most common genes and DNA. It is TCRdb's table, rather than the study itself, that gives the V and J calls and clone size. The sample table records about 660,000 distinct CDR3 sequences; around 32% of these occur just once. About two fifths of the sample comes from the top ten.

On the study overall, not on this receptor specifically: The study examined only peripheral blood because the primary lesion, thyroid tissue, could not be accessed. Persistent Graves' disease patients showed lower TCR Shannon entropy and fewer highly expanded clones than newly diagnosed patients, suggesting clonal expansion. Sequencing and analysis were limited to the TCR beta chain. The authors noted that the small sample size was a limitation that may lower accuracy. Persistent patients shared more public clonotypes among themselves (around 2,500) than newly diagnosed patients did (roughly 910). TRBV28, TRBJ1-2 and TRBJ2-5 were preferentially used in persistent disease, while TRBV20-1 and TRBJ2-1 were favored in newly diagnosed disease.

The rearrangement combines TRBV2 with TRBJ2-6; no confident D gene assignment can be made. The receptor was derived from a female donor with Graves disease. The material was peripheral blood mononuclear cells (PBMCs), obtained when the disease was refractory, from a patient treated with antithyroid drugs. The nucleotide sequence reads TGTGCCAGCAGTGAAGGACTCCCGCTAGCTGGGGCCAACGTCCTGACTTTC. The resulting protein is CASSEGLPLAGANVLTF.